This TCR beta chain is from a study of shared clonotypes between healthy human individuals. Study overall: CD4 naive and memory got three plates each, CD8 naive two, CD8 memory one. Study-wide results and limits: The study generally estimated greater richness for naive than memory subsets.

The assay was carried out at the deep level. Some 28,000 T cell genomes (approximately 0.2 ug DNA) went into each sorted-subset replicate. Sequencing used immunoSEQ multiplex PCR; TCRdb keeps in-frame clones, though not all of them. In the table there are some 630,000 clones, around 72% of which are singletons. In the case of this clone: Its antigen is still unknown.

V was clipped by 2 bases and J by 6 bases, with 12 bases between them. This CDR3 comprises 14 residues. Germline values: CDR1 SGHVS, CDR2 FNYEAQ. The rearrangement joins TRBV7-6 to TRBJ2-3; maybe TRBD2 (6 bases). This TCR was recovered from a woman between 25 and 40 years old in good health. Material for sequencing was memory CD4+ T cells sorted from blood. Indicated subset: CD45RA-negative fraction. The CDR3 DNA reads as TGTGCCAGCAGCTTATCATGGACTACCGATACGCAGTATTTT. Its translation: CASSLSWTTDTQYF. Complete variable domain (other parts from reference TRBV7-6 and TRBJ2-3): GAGVSQSPRYKVTKRGQDVALRCDPISGHVSLYWYRQALGQGPEFLTYFNYEAQQDKSGLPNDRFSAERPEGSISTLTIQRTEQRDSAMYRCASSLSWTTDTQYFGPGTRLTVL.